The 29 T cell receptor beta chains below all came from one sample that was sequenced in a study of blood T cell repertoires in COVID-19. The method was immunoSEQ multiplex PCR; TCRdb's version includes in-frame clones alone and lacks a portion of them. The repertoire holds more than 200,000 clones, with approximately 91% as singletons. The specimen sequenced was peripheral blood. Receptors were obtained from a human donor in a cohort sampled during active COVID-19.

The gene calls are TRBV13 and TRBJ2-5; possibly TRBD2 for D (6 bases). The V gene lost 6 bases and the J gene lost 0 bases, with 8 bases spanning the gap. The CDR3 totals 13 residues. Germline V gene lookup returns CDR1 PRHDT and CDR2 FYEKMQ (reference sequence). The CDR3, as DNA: TGTGCCAGCAGTAGCGGTAACCAAGAGACCCAGTACTTC. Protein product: CASSSGNQETQYF.

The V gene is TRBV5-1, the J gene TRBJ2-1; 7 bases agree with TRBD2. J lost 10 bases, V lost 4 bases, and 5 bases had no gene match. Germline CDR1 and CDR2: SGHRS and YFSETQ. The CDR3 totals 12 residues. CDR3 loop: CASSTGTTEQFF. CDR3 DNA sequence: TGCGCCAGCAGCACCGGGACTACCGAGCAGTTCTTC.

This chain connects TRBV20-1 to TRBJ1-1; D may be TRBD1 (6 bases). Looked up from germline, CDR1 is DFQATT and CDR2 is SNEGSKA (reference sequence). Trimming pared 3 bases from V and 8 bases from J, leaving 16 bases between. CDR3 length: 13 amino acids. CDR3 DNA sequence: TGCAGTGCTAGTAGGGGCCCCGGGACAGAAGCTTTCTTT. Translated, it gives CSASRGPGTEAFF.

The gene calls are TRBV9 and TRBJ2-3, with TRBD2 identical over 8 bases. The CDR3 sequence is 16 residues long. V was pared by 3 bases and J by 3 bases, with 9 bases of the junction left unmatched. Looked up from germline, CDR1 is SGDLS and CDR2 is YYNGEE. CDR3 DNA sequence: TGTGCCAGCAGCGGATCCGGGAGGGCGGGGACAGATACGCAGTATTTT. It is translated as CASSGSGRAGTDTQYF.

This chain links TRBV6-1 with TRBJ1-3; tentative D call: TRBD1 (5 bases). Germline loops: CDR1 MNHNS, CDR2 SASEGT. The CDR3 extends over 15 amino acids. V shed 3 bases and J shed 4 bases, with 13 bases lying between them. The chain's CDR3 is CASSEGGYGGNTIYF. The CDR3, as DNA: TGTGCCAGCAGTGAGGGGGGATATGGGGGAAACACCATATATTTT.

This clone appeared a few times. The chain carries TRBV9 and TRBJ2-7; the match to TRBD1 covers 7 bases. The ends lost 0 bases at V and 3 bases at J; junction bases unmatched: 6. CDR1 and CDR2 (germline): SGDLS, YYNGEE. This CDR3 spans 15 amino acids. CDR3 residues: CASSVDGTAFYEQYF. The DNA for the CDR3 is TGTGCCAGCAGCGTAGACGGGACAGCCTTCTACGAGCAGTACTTC.

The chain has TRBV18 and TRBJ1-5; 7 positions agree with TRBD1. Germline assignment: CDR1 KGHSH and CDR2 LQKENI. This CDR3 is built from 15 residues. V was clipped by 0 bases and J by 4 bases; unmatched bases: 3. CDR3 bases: TGTGCCAGCTCACCACCGTCGACAGGGAATCAGCCCCAGCATTTT. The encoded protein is CASSPPSTGNQPQHF.

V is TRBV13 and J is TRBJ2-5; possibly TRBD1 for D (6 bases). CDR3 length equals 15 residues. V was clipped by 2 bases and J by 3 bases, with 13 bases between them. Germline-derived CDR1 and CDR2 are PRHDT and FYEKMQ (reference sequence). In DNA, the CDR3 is TGTGCCAGCAGCTTAAGGACAGAGGGTGAAGAGACCCAGTACTTC. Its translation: CASSLRTEGEETQYF.

In nucleotides, the CDR3 is TGCGCCAGCAGCCAAAAGAGAGCCGGACTAGCGGCCCGCTACGAGCAGTACTTC. Protein sequence: CASSQKRAGLAARYEQYF. The chain has TRBV4-3 and TRBJ2-7; 10 bases fit TRBD2. This CDR3 comprises 18 residues. CDR1 LGHNA and CDR2 YSLEER come from the germline V gene. After removal of 2 bases from V and 3 bases from J, the junction contained 13 bases not matched to a gene.

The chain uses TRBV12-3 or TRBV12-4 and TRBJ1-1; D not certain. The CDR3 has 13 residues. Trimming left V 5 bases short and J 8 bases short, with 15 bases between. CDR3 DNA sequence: TGTGCCAGCAGTGTGAACAGATTTGGAGAAGCTTTCTTT. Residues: CASSVNRFGEAFF.

CDR3 nucleotide sequence: TGCGCCAGCAGCCACTACCAGGGAAGTGTAGGTTCACCCCTCCACTTT. Protein: CASSHYQGSVGSPLHF. The chain employs TRBV4-3 and TRBJ1-6, with a possible D match to TRBD1 (5 bases). The V gene's germline CDR1 is LGHNA and CDR2 YSLEER. Trimming pared 3 bases from V and 9 bases from J, leaving 18 bases between. This CDR3 has 16 amino acids.

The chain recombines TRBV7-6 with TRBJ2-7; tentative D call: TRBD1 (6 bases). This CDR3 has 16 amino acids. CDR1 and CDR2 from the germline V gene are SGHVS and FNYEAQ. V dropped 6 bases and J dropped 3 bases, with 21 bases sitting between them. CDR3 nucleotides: TGTGCCAGCAGTTTCTTTAGCGACAGAGGGGGCTACGAGCAGTACTTC. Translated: CASSFFSDRGGYEQYF.

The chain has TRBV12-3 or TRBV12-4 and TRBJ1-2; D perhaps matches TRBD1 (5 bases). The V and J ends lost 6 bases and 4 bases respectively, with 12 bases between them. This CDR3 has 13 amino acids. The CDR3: CASRSAGVYGYTF. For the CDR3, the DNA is TGTGCCAGCAGGTCAGCGGGGGTCTATGGCTACACCTTC.

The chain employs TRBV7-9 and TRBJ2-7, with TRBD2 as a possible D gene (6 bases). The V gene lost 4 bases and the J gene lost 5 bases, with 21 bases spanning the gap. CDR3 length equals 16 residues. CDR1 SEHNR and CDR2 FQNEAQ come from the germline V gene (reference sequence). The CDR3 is CASSWGYGGSPDEQYF. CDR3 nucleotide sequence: TGTGCCAGCAGCTGGGGATACGGGGGTAGCCCTGACGAGCAGTACTTC.

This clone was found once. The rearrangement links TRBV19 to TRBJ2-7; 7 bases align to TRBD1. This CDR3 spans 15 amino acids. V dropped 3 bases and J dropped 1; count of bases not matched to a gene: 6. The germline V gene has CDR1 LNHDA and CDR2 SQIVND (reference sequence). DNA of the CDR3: TGTGCCAGTAGTATCCGTGGGACAGCGTCCTACGAGCAGTACTTC. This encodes CASSIRGTASYEQYF.

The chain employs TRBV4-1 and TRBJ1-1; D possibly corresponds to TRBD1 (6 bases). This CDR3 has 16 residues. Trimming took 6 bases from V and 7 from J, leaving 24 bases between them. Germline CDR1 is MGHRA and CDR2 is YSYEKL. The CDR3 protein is CASRPIRTQGWGEAFF. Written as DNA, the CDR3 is TGCGCCAGCAGGCCCATAAGGACGCAGGGGTGGGGTGAAGCTTTCTTT.

CDR3 region: CASTPRRTGSYEQYF. Written as DNA, the CDR3 is TGTGCCAGCACCCCGAGACGGACAGGGTCCTACGAGCAGTACTTC. This rearrangement joins TRBV28 to TRBJ2-7, with 8 positions matching TRBD1. Trimming at V came to 7 bases and at J to 1 base, leaving 9 bases not matched to a gene. The CDR3 sequence is 15 residues long. Germline V CDR1 and CDR2: MDHEN, SYDVKM.

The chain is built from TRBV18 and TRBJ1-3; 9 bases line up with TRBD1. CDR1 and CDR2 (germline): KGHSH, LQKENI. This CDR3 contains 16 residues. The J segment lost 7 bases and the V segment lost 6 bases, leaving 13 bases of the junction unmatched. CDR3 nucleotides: TGTGCCAGCTCCCCGCAGGACAGGGGCCTGAGGAACACCATATATTTT. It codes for CASSPQDRGLRNTIYF. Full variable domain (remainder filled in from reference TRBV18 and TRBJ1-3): NAGVMQNPRHLVRRRGQEARLRCSPMKGHSHVYWYRQLPEEGLKFMVYLQKENIIDESGMPKERFSAEFPKEGPSILRIQQVVRGDSAAYFCASSPQDRGLRNTIYFGEGSWLTVV.

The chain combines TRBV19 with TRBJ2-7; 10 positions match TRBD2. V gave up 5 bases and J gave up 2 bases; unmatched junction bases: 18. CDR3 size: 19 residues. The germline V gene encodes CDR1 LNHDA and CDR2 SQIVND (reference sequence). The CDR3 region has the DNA TGTGCCAGTAGTCCCCAACTGGTCAAGTGGCTAGCGGGGGCCTACGAGCAGTACTTC. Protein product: CASSPQLVKWLAGAYEQYF. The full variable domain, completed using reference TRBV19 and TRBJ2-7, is DGGITQSPKYLFRKEGQNVTLSCEQNLNHDAMYWYRQDPGQGLRLIYYSQIVNDFQKGDIAEGYSVSREKKESFPLTVTSAQKNPTAFYLCASSPQLVKWLAGAYEQYFGPGTRLTVT.

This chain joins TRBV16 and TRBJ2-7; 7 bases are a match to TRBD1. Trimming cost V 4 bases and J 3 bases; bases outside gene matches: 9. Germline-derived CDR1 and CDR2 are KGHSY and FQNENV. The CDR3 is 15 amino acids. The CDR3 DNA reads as TGTGCCAGCAGCCCGCGGGTAGGGGGCAGCTACGAGCAGTACTTC. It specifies CASSPRVGGSYEQYF.

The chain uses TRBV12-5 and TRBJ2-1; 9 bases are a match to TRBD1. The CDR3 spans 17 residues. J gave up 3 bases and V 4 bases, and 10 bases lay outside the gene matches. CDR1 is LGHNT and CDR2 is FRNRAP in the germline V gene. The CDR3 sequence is CASGSTQTGGVYNEQFF. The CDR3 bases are TGTGCTAGTGGTTCAACCCAGACAGGGGGGGTCTACAATGAGCAGTTCTTC.

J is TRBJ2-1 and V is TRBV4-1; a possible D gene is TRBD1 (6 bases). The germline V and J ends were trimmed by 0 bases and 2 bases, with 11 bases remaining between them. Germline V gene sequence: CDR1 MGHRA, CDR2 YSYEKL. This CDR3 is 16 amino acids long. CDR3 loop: CASSQDVRGTYNEQFF. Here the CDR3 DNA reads TGCGCCAGCAGCCAAGATGTGAGGGGGACCTACAATGAGCAGTTCTTC.

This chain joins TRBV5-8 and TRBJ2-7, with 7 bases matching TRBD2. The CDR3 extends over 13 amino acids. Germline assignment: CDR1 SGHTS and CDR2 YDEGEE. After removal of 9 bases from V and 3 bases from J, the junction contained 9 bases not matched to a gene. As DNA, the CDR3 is TGTGCCACCAAGGTGCGGGGGATCTACGAGCAGTACTTC. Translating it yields CATKVRGIYEQYF.

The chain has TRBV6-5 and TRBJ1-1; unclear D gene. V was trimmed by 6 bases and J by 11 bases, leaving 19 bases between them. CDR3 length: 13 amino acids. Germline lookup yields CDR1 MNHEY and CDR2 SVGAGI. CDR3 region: CASRDLTFWEAFF. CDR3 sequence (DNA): TGTGCCAGCAGGGACTTGACGTTTTGGGAGGCTTTCTTT.

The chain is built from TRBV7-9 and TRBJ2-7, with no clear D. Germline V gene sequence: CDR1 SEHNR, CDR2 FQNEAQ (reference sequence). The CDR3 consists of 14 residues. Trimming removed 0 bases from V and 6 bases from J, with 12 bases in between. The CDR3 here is CASSLATAFPEQYF. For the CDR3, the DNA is TGTGCCAGCAGCTTAGCCACAGCTTTCCCCGAGCAGTACTTC.

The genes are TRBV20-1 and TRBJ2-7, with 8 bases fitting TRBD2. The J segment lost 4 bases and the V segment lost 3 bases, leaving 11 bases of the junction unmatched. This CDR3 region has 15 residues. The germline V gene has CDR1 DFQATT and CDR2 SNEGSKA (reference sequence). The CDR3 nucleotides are TGCAGTGCTAGTCTCAGAGGCGGGAGGTGGTACGAGCAGTACTTC. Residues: CSASLRGGRWYEQYF.

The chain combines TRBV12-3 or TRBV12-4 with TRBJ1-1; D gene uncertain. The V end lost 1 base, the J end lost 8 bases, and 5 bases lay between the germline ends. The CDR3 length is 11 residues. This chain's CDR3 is CASSLGLEAFF. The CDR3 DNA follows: TGTGCCAGCAGTTTAGGTCTAGAAGCTTTCTTT.

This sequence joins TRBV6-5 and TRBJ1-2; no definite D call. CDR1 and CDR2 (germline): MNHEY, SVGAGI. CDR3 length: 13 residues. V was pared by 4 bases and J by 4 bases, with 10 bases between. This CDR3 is CASSSPGTYGYTF. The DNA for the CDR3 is TGTGCCAGCAGTTCGCCAGGAACCTATGGCTACACCTTC.

DNA of the CDR3: TGTGCCAGCAGCCAGGGCGAGCTAGCAGGCGAGCAGTACTTC. Its translation: CASSQGELAGEQYF. This chain links TRBV4-2 with TRBJ2-7, with TRBD2 as a possible D gene (5 bases). The germline V gene has CDR1 LGHNA and CDR2 YNFKEQ. Trimming took 3 bases from V and 6 from J, leaving 15 bases between them. This CDR3 is 14 amino acids long.